This T cell receptor beta chain was sequenced for a study of T cells after yellow fever vaccination. The CDR3 runs 13 residues. The germline V gene has CDR1 ENHRY and CDR2 SYGVKD. TCRdb redid the calling of the 5' RACE reads with MiXCR, one entry per CDR3 protein. The repertoire includes 450,000 to 650,000 distinct CDR3 sequences, 21% of them detected once, and about 17% sits in the top ten. Comments on this clonotype: At one boundary the junction diverges from the germline segment, which might be a read error.

The TCR was taken from a man aged 18 to 30 who received the YFV17D yellow fever vaccine. Source: PBMCs, taken 20 to 25 days after the first yellow fever vaccination. V is TRBV10-3 and J is TRBJ2-3, with TRBD1 identical over 10 bases. The DNA for the CDR3 is TGTACCATCAGTGGACAGGGGGGGGATACGCAGTATTTT. This codes for CTISGQGGDTQYF.